These 20 T cell receptor beta chains share one sample of origin, sequenced in a study of CD8 T cells in Susac syndrome. Random hexamers were used to reverse transcribe an amount of roughly 0.45 to 1 ug RNA. TCRdb reanalysed the immunoSEQ multiplex PCR reads using MiXCR and keeps one entry per CDR3 protein. Among around 140,000 distinct CDR3 sequences listed, roughly 76% were seen once. The sequenced material came from CD8+ T cells from PBMCs. The source is a human donor with multiple sclerosis.

V gene TRBV27 combines with J gene TRBJ2-1; the D gene is possibly TRBD2 (6 bases). The CDR3 extends over 14 amino acids. Trimming took off 2 bases at V and 9 bases at J, with 14 bases between the two ends. CDR1 MNHEY and CDR2 SMNVEV come from the germline V gene (reference sequence). The CDR3 region has the DNA TGTGCCAGCAGTTTAGGCGGGACGCGGTCTGAGCAGTTCTTC. It specifies CASSLGGTRSEQFF.

In this sample, this clonotype turned up a few times. The rearrangement joins TRBV19 to TRBJ1-1; no clear D. The CDR3 sequence is 12 residues long. V shed 8 bases and J shed 5 bases, with 12 bases lying between them. Germline V gene sequence: CDR1 LNHDA, CDR2 SQIVND (reference sequence). CDR3 sequence reads: CASCRGRTEAFF. CDR3 coding DNA: TGTGCCAGTTGCCGTGGGAGGACTGAAGCTTTCTTT.

The count of this clonotype is one. V and J are TRBV11-2 and TRBJ1-1, with 7 bases identical to TRBD1. The CDR3 loop spans 14 amino acids. V shed 5 bases and J 0 bases; nucleotides not matched to a gene: 3. Germline V CDR1 and CDR2: SGHAT, FQNNGV. CDR3 in DNA: TGTGCCAGCAGCACTCAGGGGGTGAACACTGAAGCTTTCTTT. This codes for CASSTQGVNTEAFF.

In its sample, this clonotype was seen once. V usage is TRBV20-1 and J usage is TRBJ2-1, with D possibly being TRBD1 (6 bases). Germline V gene lookup returns CDR1 DFQATT and CDR2 SNEGSKA (reference sequence). The ends were cut back, 4 bases at V and 7 bases at J, with 14 bases in the middle. The CDR3 loop spans 13 amino acids. The CDR3 here is CSATQYRENEQFF. CDR3 bases: TGCAGTGCTACCCAGTACAGGGAAAATGAGCAGTTCTTC.

This chain links TRBV2 with TRBJ1-5; D gene unclear. This CDR3 region has 15 residues. V lost 7 bases, J lost 0 bases, and 13 bases lay in between. Germline V gene data show CDR1 as SNHLY and CDR2 as FYNNEI. Written as DNA, the CDR3 is TGTGCCAGCATCTTGGTTCGGAATAGCAATCAGCCCCAGCATTTT. It encodes CASILVRNSNQPQHF. The entire variable domain, with the rest obtained from reference TRBV2 and TRBJ1-5, is as follows: EPEVTQTPSHQVTQMGQEVILRCVPISNHLYFYWYRQILGQKVEFLVSFYNNEISEKSEIFDDQFSVERPDGSNFTLKIRSTKLEDSAMYFCASILVRNSNQPQHFGDGTRLSIL.

Here the CDR3 reads CASSVAGPTEAFF. CDR3 bases: TGTGCCAGCAGCGTAGCAGGCCCCACTGAAGCTTTCTTT. The rearrangement links TRBV9 to TRBJ1-1; D remains ambiguous. The CDR3 is 13 residues long. Per the germline V gene, CDR1 is SGDLS and CDR2 is YYNGEE. Trimming stripped 0 bases from V and 4 bases from J, with 7 bases between. The complete variable domain, with remaining parts taken from reference TRBV9 and TRBJ1-1, reads DSGVTQTPKHLITATGQRVTLRCSPRSGDLSVYWYQQSLDQGLQFLIQYYNGEERAKGNILERFSAQQFPDLHSELNLSSLELGDSALYFCASSVAGPTEAFFGQGTRLTVV.

This chain uses TRBV15 with TRBJ1-4; D is unclear. Germline V gene lookup returns CDR1 LNHNV and CDR2 YYDKDF (reference sequence). This CDR3 is built from 16 residues. Trimming pared 0 bases from V and 7 bases from J, leaving 15 bases between. CDR3 loop: CATSRELLGHGEKLFF. The CDR3 region has the DNA TGTGCCACCAGCAGAGAACTTTTGGGTCATGGTGAAAAACTGTTTTTT.

The gene calls are TRBV7-9 and TRBJ1-1; D ambiguous. This CDR3 has 12 amino acids. From germline, CDR1 is SEHNR and CDR2 FQNEAQ (reference sequence). Trimming cost V 7 bases and J 0 bases, with 6 bases left between them. The CDR3 loop is CASTRMNTEAFF. The DNA for the CDR3 is TGTGCCAGCACCCGAATGAACACTGAAGCTTTCTTT. Variable domain in full (rest from reference TRBV7-9 and TRBJ1-1): DTGVSQNPRHKITKRGQNVTFRCDPISEHNRLYWYRQTLGQGPEFLTYFQNEAQLEKSRLLSDRFSAERPKGSFSTLEIQRTEQGDSAMYLCASTRMNTEAFFGQGTRLTVV.

This chain uses TRBV7-9 with TRBJ2-2; 7 nucleotides line up with TRBD1. Germline-derived CDR1 and CDR2 are SEHNR and FQNEAQ (reference sequence). The CDR3 is made up of 17 amino acids. V dropped 5 bases and J dropped 7; count of bases not matched to a gene: 16. The CDR3 here is CASSPKDRGQYIGELFF. CDR3 in DNA: TGTGCCAGCAGCCCAAAGGACCGGGGACAGTACATCGGGGAGCTGTTTTTT.

The rearrangement links TRBV4-3 to TRBJ2-1; D remains unclear. The CDR3 loop spans 13 amino acids. Germline CDR1 reads LGHNA; CDR2 reads YSLEER. Trimming shortened V by 0 bases and J by 7 bases, and 7 bases separated the two germline ends. CDR3 DNA: TGCGCCAGCAGCCAAGAATATCAGAATGAGCAGTTCTTC. Protein product: CASSQEYQNEQFF.

J is TRBJ2-2 and V is TRBV7-9; D unresolved. CDR1 and CDR2 from the germline V gene are SEHNR and FQNEAQ (reference sequence). CDR3 length: 16 amino acids. Trimming left V 10 bases short and J 1 base short, with 19 bases between. The CDR3 region has the DNA TGTGCCAACAACGACCCGGAACAGAGGAACACCGGGGAGCTGTTTTTT. Protein: CANNDPEQRNTGELFF.

This rearrangement joins TRBV7-9 to TRBJ2-4, with D unresolved. V was trimmed by 2 bases and J by 6 bases, leaving 20 bases between them. Germline V gene sequence: CDR1 SEHNR, CDR2 FQNEAQ (reference sequence). The CDR3 is made up of 17 amino acids. CDR3: CASSLHGPDPQSNIQYF. As DNA, the CDR3 is TGTGCCAGCAGCTTACATGGGCCTGACCCCCAATCAAACATTCAGTACTTC.

The CDR3, as DNA: TGTGCCAGCAGCGAAGGACGGGGCAATCAGCCCCAGCATTTT. Translation: CASSEGRGNQPQHF. The V gene is TRBV6-5, the J gene TRBJ1-5; D not resolved. V lost 6 bases to trimming and J lost 2 bases, with 11 bases between them. CDR3 size: 14 residues. Germline V CDR1 and CDR2: MNHEY, SVGAGI.

J is TRBJ1-2 and V is TRBV6-1; no clear D gene. Trimming took off 6 bases at V and 8 bases at J, with 13 bases between the two ends. Germline lookup yields CDR1 MNHNS and CDR2 SASEGT. CDR3 length: 12 residues. CDR3 amino acids: CASRGMEVGYTF. In DNA, the CDR3 is TGTGCCAGCAGAGGGATGGAGGTGGGCTACACCTTC.

The DNA of the CDR3 is TGTGCCAGCAGTGGACAGGGTTATTCCTCCTACGAGCAGTACTTC. It codes for CASSGQGYSSYEQYF. This chain links TRBV2 with TRBJ2-7; 7 positions agree with TRBD1. CDR3 length equals 15 residues. The ends lost 4 bases at V and 0 bases at J; junction bases unmatched: 6. Germline CDR1 reads SNHLY; CDR2 reads FYNNEI.

V and J are TRBV13 and TRBJ2-1; TRBD2 matches 10 bases. After removal of 3 bases from V and 5 bases from J, the junction contained 4 bases not matched to a gene. CDR3 length: 15 residues. Germline CDR1 is PRHDT and CDR2 is FYEKMQ (reference sequence). CDR3 loop: CASSFTSGNDNEQFF. Here the CDR3 DNA reads TGTGCCAGCAGCTTCACTAGCGGGAACGACAATGAGCAGTTCTTC.

This clonotype showed up just a few times. This chain connects TRBV28 to TRBJ2-7; D possibly matches TRBD1 or TRBD2 (6 bases each). Germline values: CDR1 MDHEN, CDR2 SYDVKM. The CDR3 has 13 amino acids. V lost 8 bases and J lost 3, with 14 bases in between. The CDR3 region has the DNA TGTGCCAGCGTGAAAGGGGGGCGCTACGAGCAGTACTTC. This sequence encodes CASVKGGRYEQYF.

This chain joins TRBV11-3 and TRBJ2-3; 7 bases align to TRBD2. The CDR3 is 17 residues long. V gave up 0 bases and J gave up 0 bases; unmatched junction bases: 6. Germline loops: CDR1 SGHNT, CDR2 YENEEA. The CDR3 loop is CASSLDVSSGSTDTQYF. The DNA of the CDR3 is TGTGCCAGCAGCTTAGATGTTTCTAGCGGTAGCACAGATACGCAGTATTTT. Looking up the rest from reference TRBV11-3 and TRBJ2-3 gives the full variable domain: EAGVVQSPRYKIIEKKQPVAFWCNPISGHNTLYWYLQNLGQGPELLIRYENEEAVDDSQLPKDRFSAERLKGVDSTLKIQPAELGDSAVYLCASSLDVSSGSTDTQYFGPGTRLTVL.

The chain recombines TRBV28 with TRBJ1-2, with 9 bases lining up with TRBD1. J gave up 4 bases and V 11 bases, and 8 bases lay outside the gene matches. Germline V lookup: CDR1 MDHEN, CDR2 SYDVKM. This CDR3 is 13 amino acids long. CDR3 bases: TGTGCCCTCTTCGGGACAGGGTCCTATGGCTACACCTTC. Translating it yields CALFGTGSYGYTF.

This chain uses TRBV7-9 with TRBJ2-1; D gene uncertain. Trimming removed 8 bases from V and 7 bases from J, with 12 bases in between. The germline V gene has CDR1 SEHNR and CDR2 FQNEAQ (reference sequence). The CDR3 has 12 amino acids. In DNA form, the CDR3 reads TGTGCCAGCGCGCTAGACCTGAATGAGCAGTTCTTC. This sequence encodes CASALDLNEQFF.